What follows describes a single TCR beta chain. With a much larger clone just one base away, this may be a read error. The sample comes from a study of early T cells in non-severe SARS-CoV-2 infection. Unique molecular identifiers tagged individual cDNA molecules. MiXCR, run by TCRdb on the 5' RACE reads, gives a single entry per CDR3 protein. The table includes some 30,000 distinct CDR3 sequences, 3% to 5% detected once. The sequenced material came from whole blood. The receptor was isolated from an adult who was a healthcare worker with PCR-confirmed SARS-CoV-2 infection or an uninfected control (not recorded which).

For the CDR3, the DNA is TGTACCACCCTGGACAGATCCAATCAGCCCCAGCATTTT. This codes for CTTLDRSNQPQHF. The chain links TRBV6-1 to TRBJ1-5; maybe TRBD1 (6 bases). The V gene's germline CDR1 is MNHNS and CDR2 SASEGT. The CDR3 sequence is 13 residues long.